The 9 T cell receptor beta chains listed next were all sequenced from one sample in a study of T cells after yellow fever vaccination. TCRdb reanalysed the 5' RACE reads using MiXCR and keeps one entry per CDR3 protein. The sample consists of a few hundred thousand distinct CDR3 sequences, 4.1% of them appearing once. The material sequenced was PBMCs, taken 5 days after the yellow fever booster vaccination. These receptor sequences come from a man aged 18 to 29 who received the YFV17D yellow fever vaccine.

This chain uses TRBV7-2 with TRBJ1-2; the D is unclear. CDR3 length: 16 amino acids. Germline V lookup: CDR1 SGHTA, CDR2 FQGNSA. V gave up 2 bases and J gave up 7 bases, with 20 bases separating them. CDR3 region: CASSLISARIRSGYTF. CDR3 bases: TGTGCCAGCAGCTTAATTTCCGCGCGGATCCGATCTGGCTACACCTTC.

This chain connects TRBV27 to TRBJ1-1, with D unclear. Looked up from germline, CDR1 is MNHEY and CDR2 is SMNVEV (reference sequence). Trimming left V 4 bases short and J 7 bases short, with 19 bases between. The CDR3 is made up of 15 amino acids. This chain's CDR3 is CASSSLPGGRGEAFF. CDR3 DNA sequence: TGTGCCAGCAGTTCCCTCCCAGGAGGGCGTGGTGAAGCTTTCTTT.

CDR3 nucleotides: TGCAGTGCTAATAGTCTGGACTTTTACAATGAGCAGTTCTTC. It translates to CSANSLDFYNEQFF. The chain uses TRBV20-1 and TRBJ2-1, with D possibly being TRBD2 (5 bases). Germline CDR1 and CDR2: DFQATT and SNEGSKA (reference sequence). The V end was cut by 4 bases, the J end by 4 bases, with 14 bases between. CDR3 length: 14 amino acids.

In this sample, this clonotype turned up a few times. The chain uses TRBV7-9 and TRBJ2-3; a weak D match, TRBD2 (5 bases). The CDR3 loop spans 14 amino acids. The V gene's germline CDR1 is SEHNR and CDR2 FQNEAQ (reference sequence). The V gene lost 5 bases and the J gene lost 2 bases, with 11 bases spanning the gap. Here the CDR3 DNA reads TGTGCCAGCAGCCCAAGCGGTTACACAGATACGCAGTATTTT. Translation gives CASSPSGYTDTQYF.

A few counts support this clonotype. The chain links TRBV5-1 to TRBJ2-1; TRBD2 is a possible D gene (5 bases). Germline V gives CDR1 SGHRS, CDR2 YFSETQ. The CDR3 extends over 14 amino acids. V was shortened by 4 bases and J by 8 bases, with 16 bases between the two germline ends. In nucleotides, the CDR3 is TGCGCCAGCAGCATAGGACTTACCGCGGATGAGCAGTTCTTC. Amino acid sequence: CASSIGLTADEQFF. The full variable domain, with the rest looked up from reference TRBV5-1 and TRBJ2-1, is KAGVTQTPRYLIKTRGQQVTLSCSPISGHRSVSWYQQTPGQGLQFLFEYFSETQRNKGNFPGRFSGRQFSNSRSEMNVSTLELGDSALYLCASSIGLTADEQFFGPGTRLTVL.

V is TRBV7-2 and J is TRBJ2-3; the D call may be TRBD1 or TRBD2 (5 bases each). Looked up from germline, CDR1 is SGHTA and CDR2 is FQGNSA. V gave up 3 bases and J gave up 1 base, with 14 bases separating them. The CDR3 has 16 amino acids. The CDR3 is CASSLGRGPRTDTQYF. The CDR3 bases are TGTGCCAGCAGCTTGGGCCGGGGACCCCGCACAGATACGCAGTATTTT.

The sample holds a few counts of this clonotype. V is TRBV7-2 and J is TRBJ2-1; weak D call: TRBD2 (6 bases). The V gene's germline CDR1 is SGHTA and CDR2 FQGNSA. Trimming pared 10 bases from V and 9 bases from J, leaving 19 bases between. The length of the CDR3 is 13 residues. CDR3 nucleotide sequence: TGTGCCACCACGACTAGGGGTGCATTTGAGCAGTTCTTC. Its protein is CATTTRGAFEQFF. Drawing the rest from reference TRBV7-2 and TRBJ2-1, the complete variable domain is GAGVSQSPSNKVTEKGKDVELRCDPISGHTALYWYRQSLGQGLEFLIYFQGNSAPDKSGLPSDRFSAERTGGSVSTLTIQRTQQEDSAVYLCATTTRGAFEQFFGPGTRLTVL.

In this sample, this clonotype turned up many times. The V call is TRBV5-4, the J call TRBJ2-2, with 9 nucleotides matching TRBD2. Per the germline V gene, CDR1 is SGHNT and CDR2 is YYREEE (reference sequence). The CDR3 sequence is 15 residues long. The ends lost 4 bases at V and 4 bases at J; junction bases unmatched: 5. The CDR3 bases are TGTGCCAGCAGCAAAAGCGGGGGGTCCACCGGGGAGCTGTTTTTT. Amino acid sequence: CASSKSGGSTGELFF.

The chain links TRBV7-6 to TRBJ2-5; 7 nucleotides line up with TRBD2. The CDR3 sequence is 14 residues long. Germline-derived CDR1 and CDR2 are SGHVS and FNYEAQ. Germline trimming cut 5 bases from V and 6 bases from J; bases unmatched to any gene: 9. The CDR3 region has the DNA TGTGCCAGCAGCCTACCCGGGGGGAGACAGACCCAGTACTTC. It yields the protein CASSLPGGRQTQYF.